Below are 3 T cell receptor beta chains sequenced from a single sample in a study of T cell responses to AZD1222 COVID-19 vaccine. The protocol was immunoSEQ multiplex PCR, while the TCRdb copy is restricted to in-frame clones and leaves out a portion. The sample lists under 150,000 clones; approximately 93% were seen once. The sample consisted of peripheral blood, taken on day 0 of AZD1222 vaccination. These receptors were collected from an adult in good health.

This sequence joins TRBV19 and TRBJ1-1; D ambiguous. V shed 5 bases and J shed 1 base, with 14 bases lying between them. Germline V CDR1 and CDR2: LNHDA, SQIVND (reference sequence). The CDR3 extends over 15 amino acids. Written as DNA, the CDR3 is TGTGCCAGTAGTGACCAACAGACGGCGAACACTGAAGCTTTCTTT. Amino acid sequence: CASSDQQTANTEAFF.

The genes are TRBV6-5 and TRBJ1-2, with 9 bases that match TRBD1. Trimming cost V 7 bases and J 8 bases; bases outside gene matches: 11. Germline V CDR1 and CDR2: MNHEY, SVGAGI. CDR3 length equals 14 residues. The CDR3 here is CASTLDRGGEGYTF. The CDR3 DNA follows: TGTGCCAGCACCCTGGACAGGGGCGGGGAGGGCTACACCTTC.

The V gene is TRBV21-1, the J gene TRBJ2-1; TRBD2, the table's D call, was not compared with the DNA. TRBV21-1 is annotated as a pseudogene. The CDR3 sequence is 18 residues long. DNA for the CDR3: TGTGCCAGCAGCAATGGGACTAGCGGGGGCCTCTCCTACAATGAGCAGTTCTTC. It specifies CASSNGTSGGLSYNEQFF.